This TCR beta chain was sequenced during a study of blood T cell repertoires in COVID-19. Study background: Acute-phase and convalescent COVID-19 samples originated in the United States, Italy and Spain. T cells, B-cell-depleted T cells, or PBMCs supplied cDNA or gDNA.

CDR3 length: 13 amino acids. The germline V gene encodes CDR1 MNHEY and CDR2 SVGAGI. Trimming left V 2 bases short and J 5 bases short, with 9 bases between. How the authors handled the data: Counts of nucleated cells, estimated from reference gene primer amplification, were obtained. The protocol was immunoSEQ multiplex PCR, while the TCRdb copy is restricted to in-frame clones and leaves out a portion. The V and J calls and clone size are taken from that table; D and trimming were inferred from the DNA. The table lists about 140,000 clones, more than 65% of them singletons. The gene calls are TRBV6-5 and TRBJ1-2; D may be TRBD1 (5 bases). Specimen: peripheral blood. The TCR originated in a woman in her sixties with acute or convalescent COVID-19. The CDR3 sequence: CASSYGGMYGYTF. The CDR3 DNA reads TGTGCCAGCAGTTACGGGGGGATGTATGGCTACACCTTC.